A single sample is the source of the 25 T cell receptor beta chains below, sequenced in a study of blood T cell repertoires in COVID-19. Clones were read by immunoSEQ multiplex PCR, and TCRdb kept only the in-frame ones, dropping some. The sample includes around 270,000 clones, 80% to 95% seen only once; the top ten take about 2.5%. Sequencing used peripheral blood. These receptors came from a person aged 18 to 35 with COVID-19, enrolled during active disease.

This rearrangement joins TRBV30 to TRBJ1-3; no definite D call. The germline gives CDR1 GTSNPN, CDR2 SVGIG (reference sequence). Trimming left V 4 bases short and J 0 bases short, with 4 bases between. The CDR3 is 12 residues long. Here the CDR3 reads CAWTGSGNTIYF. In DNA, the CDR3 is TGTGCCTGGACAGGCTCTGGAAACACCATATATTTT.

This CDR3 reads CASSLSAPGQGIHEQYF. CDR3 bases: TGTGCCAGCAGTTTATCGGCCCCCGGGCAGGGGATCCACGAGCAGTACTTC. The chain couples TRBV27 to TRBJ2-7; D perhaps matches TRBD1 (6 bases). V dropped 0 bases and J dropped 5 bases, with 20 bases sitting between them. CDR1 MNHEY and CDR2 SMNVEV come from the germline V gene (reference sequence). This CDR3 is 17 amino acids long.

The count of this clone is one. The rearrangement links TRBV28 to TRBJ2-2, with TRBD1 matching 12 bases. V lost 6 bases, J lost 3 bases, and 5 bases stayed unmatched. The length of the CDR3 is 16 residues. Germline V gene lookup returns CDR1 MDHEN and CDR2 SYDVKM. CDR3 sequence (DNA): TGTGCCAGCAGCGGGACAGGGGGCGCGTACACCGGGGAGCTGTTTTTT. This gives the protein CASSGTGGAYTGELFF. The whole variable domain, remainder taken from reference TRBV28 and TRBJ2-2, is DVKVTQSSRYLVKRTGEKVFLECVQDMDHENMFWYRQDPGLGLRLIYFSYDVKMKEKGDIPEGYSVSREKKERFSLILESASTNQTSMYLCASSGTGGAYTGELFFGEGSRLTVL.

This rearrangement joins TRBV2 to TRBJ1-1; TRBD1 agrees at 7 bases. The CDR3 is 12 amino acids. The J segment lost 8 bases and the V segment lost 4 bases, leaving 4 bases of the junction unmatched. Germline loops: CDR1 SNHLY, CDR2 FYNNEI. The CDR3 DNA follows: TGTGCCAGCAGTGCCTTGGGACAGGAAGCTTTCTTT. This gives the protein CASSALGQEAFF.

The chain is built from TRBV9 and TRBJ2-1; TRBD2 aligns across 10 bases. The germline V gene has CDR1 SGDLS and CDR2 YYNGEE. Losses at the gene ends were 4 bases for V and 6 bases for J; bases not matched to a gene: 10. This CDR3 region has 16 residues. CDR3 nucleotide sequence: TGTGCCAGCAGCATCGATGCTAGCGGGGGCCCCAATGAGCAGTTCTTC. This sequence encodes CASSIDASGGPNEQFF.

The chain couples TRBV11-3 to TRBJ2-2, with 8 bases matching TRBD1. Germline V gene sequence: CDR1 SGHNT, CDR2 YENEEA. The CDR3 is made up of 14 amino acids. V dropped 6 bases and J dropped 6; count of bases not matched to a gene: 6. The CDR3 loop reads CASSSRGRPGELFF. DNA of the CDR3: TGTGCCAGCAGTAGCAGGGGGCGCCCCGGGGAGCTGTTTTTT. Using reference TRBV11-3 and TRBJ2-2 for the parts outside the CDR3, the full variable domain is EAGVVQSPRYKIIEKKQPVAFWCNPISGHNTLYWYLQNLGQGPELLIRYENEEAVDDSQLPKDRFSAERLKGVDSTLKIQPAELGDSAVYLCASSSRGRPGELFFGEGSRLTVL.

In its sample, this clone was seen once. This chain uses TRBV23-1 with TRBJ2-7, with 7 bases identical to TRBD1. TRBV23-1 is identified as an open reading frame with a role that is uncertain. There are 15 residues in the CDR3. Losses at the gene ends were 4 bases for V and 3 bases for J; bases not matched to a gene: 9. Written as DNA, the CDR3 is TGCGCCAGCAGTCCACCGACAGGGTGCTGCTACGAGCAGTACTTC. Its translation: CASSPPTGCCYEQYF.

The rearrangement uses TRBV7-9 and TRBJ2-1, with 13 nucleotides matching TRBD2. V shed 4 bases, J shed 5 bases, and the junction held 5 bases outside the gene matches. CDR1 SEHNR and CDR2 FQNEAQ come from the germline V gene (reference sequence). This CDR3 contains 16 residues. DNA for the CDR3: TGTGCCAGCAGCTCCCGGACTAGCGGGAGAAACAATGAGCAGTTCTTC. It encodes CASSSRTSGRNNEQFF. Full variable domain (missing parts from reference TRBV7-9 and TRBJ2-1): DTGVSQNPRHKITKRGQNVTFRCDPISEHNRLYWYRQTLGQGPEFLTYFQNEAQLEKSRLLSDRFSAERPKGSFSTLEIQRTEQGDSAMYLCASSSRTSGRNNEQFFGPGTRLTVL.

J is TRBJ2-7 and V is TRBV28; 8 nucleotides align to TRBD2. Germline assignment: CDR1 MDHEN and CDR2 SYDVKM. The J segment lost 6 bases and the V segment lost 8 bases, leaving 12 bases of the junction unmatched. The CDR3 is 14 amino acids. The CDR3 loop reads CASSGGGRRGEQYF. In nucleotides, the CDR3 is TGTGCCAGCTCCGGGGGCGGGAGGAGGGGCGAGCAGTACTTC.

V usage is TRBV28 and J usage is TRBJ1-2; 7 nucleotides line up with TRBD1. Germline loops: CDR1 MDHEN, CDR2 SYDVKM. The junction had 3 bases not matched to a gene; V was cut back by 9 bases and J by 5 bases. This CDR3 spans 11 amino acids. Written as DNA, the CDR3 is TGTGCCAGTTCAGGGGGGTATGGCTACACCTTC. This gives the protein CASSGGYGYTF.

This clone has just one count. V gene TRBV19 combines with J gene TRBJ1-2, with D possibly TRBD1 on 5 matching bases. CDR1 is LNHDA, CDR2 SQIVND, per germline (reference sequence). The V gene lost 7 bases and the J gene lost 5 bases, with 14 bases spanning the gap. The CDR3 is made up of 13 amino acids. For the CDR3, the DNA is TGTGCCAGTAATAGGGGACTGACTTATGGCTACACCTTC. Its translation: CASNRGLTYGYTF.

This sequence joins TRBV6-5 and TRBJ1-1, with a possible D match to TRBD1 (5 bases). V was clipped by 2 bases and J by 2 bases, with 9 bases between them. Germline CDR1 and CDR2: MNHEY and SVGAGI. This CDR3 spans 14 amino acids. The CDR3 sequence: CASSYAGPNTEAFF. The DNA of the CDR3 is TGTGCCAGCAGTTACGCGGGACCAAACACTGAAGCTTTCTTT.

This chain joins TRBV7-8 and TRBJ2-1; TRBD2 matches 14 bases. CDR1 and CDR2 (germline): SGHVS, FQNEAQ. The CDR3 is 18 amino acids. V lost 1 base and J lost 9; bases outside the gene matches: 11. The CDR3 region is CASSLGGLAGVSLIEQFF. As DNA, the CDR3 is TGTGCCAGCAGCTTAGGGGGACTAGCGGGAGTGTCCCTCATTGAGCAGTTCTTC.

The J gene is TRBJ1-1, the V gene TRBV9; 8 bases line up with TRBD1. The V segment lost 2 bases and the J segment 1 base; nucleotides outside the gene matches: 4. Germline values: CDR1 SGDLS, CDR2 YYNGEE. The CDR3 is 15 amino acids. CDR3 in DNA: TGTGCCAGCAGCGTGGCAGGGGGCCAGAACACTGAAGCTTTCTTT. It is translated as CASSVAGGQNTEAFF.

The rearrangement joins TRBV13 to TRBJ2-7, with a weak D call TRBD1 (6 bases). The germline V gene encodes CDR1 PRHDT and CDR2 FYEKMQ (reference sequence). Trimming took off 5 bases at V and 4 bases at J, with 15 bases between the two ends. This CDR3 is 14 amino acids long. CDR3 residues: CASSPGQLGYEQYF. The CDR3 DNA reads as TGTGCCAGCAGCCCAGGACAGTTAGGTTACGAGCAGTACTTC.

Here the CDR3 reads CASGYGSSYEQYF. The CDR3 DNA follows: TGTGCTAGTGGTTATGGGAGCTCCTACGAGCAGTACTTC. V usage is TRBV12-5 and J usage is TRBJ2-7, with a tentative D call TRBD2 (5 bases). V shed 4 bases and J shed 0 bases, with 7 bases lying between them. Germline loops: CDR1 LGHNT, CDR2 FRNRAP. The CDR3 spans 13 residues. Full variable domain (rest looked up from reference TRBV12-5 and TRBJ2-7): DARVTQTPRHKVTEMGQEVTMRCQPILGHNTVFWYRQTMMQGLELLAYFRNRAPLDDSGMPKDRFSAEMPDATLATLKIQPSEPRDSAVYFCASGYGSSYEQYFGPGTRLTVT.

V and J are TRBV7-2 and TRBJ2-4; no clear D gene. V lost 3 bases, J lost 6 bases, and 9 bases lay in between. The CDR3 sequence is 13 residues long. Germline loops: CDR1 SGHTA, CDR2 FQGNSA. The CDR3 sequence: CASSLGLTNIQYF. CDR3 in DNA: TGTGCCAGCAGCTTGGGCTTAACAAACATTCAGTACTTC.

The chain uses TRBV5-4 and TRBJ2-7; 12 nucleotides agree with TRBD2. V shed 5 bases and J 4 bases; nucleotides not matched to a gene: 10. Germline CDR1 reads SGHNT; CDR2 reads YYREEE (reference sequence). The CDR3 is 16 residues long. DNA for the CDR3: TGTGCCAGCAGTCGACGACTAGCGGGAGATTTGTACGAGCAGTACTTC. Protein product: CASSRRLAGDLYEQYF.

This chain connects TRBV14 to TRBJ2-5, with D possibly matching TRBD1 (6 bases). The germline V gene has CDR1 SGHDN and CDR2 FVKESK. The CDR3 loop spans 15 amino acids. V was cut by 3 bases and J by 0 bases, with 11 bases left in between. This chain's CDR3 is CASSQLDRYQETQYF. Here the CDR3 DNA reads TGTGCCAGCAGCCAGCTAGACAGGTACCAAGAGACCCAGTACTTC.

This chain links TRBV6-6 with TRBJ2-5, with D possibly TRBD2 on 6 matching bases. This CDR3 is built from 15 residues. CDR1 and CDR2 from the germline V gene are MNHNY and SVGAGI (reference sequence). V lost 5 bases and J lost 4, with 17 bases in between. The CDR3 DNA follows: TGTGCCAGCAGTCGCACCGGGAGCCTGGGAGAGACCCAGTACTTC. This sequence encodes CASSRTGSLGETQYF.

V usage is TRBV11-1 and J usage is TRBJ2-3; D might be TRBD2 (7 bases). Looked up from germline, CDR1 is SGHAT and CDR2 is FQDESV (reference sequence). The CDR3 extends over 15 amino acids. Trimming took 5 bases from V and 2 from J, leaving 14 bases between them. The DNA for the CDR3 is TGTGCCAGCAGCCTGGGGGCGGGAGACACAGATACGCAGTATTTT. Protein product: CASSLGAGDTDTQYF.

The CDR3 loop reads CASSQPRQGATETQYF. The CDR3 region has the DNA TGCGCCAGCAGCCAACCTAGACAGGGGGCGACGGAGACCCAGTACTTC. The chain carries TRBV4-1 and TRBJ2-5, with 10 bases that match TRBD1. The germline V gene encodes CDR1 MGHRA and CDR2 YSYEKL. CDR3 length equals 16 residues. V lost 2 bases to trimming and J lost 5 bases; unmatched junction nucleotides: 8.

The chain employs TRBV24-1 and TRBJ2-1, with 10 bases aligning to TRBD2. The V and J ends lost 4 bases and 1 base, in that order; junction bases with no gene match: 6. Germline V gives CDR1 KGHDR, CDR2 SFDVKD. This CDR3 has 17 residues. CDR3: CATSDPSGSSSYNEQFF. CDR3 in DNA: TGTGCCACCAGTGACCCTAGCGGGAGTTCATCCTACAATGAGCAGTTCTTC.

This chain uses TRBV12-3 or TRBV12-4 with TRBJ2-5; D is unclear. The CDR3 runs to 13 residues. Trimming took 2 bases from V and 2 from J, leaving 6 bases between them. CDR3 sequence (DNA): TGTGCCAGCAGTTTATGGGCGCAAGAGACCCAGTACTTC. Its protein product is CASSLWAQETQYF.

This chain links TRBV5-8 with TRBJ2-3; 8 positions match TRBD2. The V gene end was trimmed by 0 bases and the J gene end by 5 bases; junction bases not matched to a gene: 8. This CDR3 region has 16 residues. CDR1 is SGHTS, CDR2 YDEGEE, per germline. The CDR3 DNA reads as TGTGCCAGCAGCTTGGATGATCGGGAGGGCCAAGATACGCAGTATTTT. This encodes CASSLDDREGQDTQYF.